This TCR beta chain came from a study of OX40 agonist ivuxolimab in advanced cancers. Produced via immunoSEQ multiplex PCR; TCRdb's table is partial and in-frame only. The sample has about 70,000 clones, approximately 90% seen once. The germline V gene has CDR1 SEHNR and CDR2 FQNEAQ (reference sequence). Trimming cost V 5 bases and J 7 bases; bases outside gene matches: 14. This CDR3 has 16 residues. The sample was CD4+ or CD8+ T cells sorted from blood, taken in a trial of the OX40 agonist ivuxolimab. This clonotype originated in an adult with an advanced solid tumor such as melanoma, head and neck, liver or kidney cancer. The rearrangement links TRBV7-9 to TRBJ2-1; 7 bases fit TRBD1. DNA of the CDR3: TGTGCCAGCAGCCCAAGGGACAGTAAACCGGGTAATGAGCAGTTCTTC. Protein sequence: CASSPRDSKPGNEQFF.